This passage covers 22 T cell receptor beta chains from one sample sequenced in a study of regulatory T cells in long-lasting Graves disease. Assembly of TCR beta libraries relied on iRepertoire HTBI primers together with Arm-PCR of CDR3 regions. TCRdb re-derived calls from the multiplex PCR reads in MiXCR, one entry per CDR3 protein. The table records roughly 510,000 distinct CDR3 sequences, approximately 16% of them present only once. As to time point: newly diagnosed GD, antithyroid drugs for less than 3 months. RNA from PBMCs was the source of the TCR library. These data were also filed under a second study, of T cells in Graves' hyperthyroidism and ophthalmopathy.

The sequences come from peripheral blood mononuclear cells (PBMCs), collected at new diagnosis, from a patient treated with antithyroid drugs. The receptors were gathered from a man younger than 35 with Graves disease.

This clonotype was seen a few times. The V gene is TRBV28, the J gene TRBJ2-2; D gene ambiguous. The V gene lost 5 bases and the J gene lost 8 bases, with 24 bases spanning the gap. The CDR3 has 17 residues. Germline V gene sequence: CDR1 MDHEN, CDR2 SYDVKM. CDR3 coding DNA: TGTGCCAGCAGTATGAAAGAGCCGGAACCCACAAGAGGGGAGCTGTTTTTT. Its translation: CASSMKEPEPTRGELFF.

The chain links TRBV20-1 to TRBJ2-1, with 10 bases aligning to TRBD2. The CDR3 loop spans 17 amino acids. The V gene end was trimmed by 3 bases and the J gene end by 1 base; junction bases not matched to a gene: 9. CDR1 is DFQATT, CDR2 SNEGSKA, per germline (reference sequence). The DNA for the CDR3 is TGCAGTGCTAGGGTTGCTAGCGGGAGTGGATCCTACAATGAGCAGTTCTTC. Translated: CSARVASGSGSYNEQFF.

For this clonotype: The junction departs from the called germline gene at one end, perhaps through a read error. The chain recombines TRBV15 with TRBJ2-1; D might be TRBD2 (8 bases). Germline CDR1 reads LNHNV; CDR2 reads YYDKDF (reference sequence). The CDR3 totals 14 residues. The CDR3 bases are TGTGTCACCAGCGGGGGACAGTCATACAATGAGCAGTTCTTC. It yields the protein CVTSGGQSYNEQFF.

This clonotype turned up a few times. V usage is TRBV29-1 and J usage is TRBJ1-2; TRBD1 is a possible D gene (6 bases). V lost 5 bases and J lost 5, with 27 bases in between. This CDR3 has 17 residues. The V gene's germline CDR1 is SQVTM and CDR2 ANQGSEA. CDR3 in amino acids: CSVPRGHPSPLEYGYTF. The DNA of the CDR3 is TGCAGCGTTCCTCGGGGGCACCCCTCTCCCCTGGAGTATGGCTACACCTTC. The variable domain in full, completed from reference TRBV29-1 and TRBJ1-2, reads SAVISQKPSRDICQRGTSLTIQCQVDSQVTMMFWYRQQPGQSLTLIATANQGSEATYESGFVIDKFPISRPNLTFSTLTVSNMSPEDSSIYLCSVPRGHPSPLEYGYTFGSGTRLTVV.

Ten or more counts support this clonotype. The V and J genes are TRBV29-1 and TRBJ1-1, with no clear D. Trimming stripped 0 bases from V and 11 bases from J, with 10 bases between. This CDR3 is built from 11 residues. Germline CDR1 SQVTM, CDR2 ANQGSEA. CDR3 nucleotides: TGCAGCGTTGAAGATCCCATCGGGGCTTTCTTT. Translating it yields CSVEDPIGAFF.

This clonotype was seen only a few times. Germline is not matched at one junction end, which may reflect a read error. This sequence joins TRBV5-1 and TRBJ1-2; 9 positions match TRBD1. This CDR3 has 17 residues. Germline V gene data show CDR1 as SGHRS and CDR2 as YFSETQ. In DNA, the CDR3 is TGTGCCAGCAGCTTGGGGCGTGGGACAGGGTTCGTCTATGGCTACACCTTC. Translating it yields CASSLGRGTGFVYGYTF.

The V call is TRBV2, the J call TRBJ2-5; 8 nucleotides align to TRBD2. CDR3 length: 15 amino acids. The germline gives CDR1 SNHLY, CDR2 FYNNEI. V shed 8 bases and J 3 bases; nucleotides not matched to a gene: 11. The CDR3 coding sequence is TGTGCCAGCGGGCCGGGGTCGGGAGGGGAAGAGACCCAGTACTTC. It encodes CASGPGSGGEETQYF.

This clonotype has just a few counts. CDR3 nucleotides: TGTGCCACCAGCAGGGTGCAGCGAGCTAACTATGGCTACACCTTC. Translated: CATSRVQRANYGYTF. This rearrangement joins TRBV15 to TRBJ1-2; no clear D. V was shortened by 3 bases and J by 0 bases, with 11 bases between the two germline ends. The CDR3 is 15 amino acids. CDR1 and CDR2 (germline): LNHNV, YYDKDF (reference sequence).

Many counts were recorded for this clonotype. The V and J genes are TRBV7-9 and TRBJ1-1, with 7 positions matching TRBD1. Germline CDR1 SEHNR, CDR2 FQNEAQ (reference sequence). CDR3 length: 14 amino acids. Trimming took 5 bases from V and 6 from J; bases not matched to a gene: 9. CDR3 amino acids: CASSPTYRGSEAFF. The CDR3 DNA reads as TGTGCCAGCAGCCCAACCTACAGGGGTTCTGAAGCTTTCTTT.

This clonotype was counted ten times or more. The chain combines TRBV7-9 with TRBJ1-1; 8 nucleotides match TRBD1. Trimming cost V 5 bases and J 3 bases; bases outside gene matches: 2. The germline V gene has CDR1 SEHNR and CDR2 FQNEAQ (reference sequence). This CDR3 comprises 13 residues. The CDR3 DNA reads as TGTGCCAGCAGCGCACAGGGGGACACTGAAGCTTTCTTT. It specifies CASSAQGDTEAFF.

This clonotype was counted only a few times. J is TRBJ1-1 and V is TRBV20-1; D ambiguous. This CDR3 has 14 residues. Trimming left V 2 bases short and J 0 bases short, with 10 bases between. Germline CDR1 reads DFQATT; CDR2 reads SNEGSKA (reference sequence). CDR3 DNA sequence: TGCAGTGCTAGACTTGGAGCGGTGAACACTGAAGCTTTCTTT. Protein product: CSARLGAVNTEAFF.

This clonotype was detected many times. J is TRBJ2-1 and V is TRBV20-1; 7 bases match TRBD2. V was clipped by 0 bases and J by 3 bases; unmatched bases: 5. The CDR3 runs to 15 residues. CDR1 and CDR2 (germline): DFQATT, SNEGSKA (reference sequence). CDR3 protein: CSARDPGGGYNEQFF. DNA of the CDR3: TGCAGTGCTAGAGATCCGGGCGGGGGCTACAATGAGCAGTTCTTC.

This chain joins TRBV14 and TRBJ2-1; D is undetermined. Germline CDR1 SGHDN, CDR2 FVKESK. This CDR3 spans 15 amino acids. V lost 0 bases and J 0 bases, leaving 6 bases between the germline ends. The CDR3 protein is CASSQEESSYNEQFF. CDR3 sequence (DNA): TGTGCCAGCAGCCAAGAAGAGAGCTCCTACAATGAGCAGTTCTTC.

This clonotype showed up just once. CDR3 loop: CASGLGTGTSGRERVETQYF. CDR3 coding DNA: TGTGCTAGTGGTTTGGGCACCGGGACTAGCGGGAGGGAGAGAGTAGAGACCCAGTACTTC. The V and J genes are TRBV12-5 and TRBJ2-5; 16 positions agree with TRBD2. Trimming removed 1 base from V and 4 bases from J; junction bases left unmatched: 12. This CDR3 spans 20 amino acids. Germline V gene data show CDR1 as LGHNT and CDR2 as FRNRAP.

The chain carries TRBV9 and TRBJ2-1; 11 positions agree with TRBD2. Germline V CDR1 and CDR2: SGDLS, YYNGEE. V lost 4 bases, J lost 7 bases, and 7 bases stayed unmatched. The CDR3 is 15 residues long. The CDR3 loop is CASSLSGGAGNEQFF. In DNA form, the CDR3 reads TGTGCCAGCAGCCTTAGCGGGGGGGCCGGGAATGAGCAGTTCTTC.

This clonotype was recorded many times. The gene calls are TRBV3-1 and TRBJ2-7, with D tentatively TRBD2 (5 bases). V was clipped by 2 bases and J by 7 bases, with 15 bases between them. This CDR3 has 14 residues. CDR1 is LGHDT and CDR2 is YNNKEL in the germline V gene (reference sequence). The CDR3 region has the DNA TGTGCCAGCAGCCAACCAGGACTGCGTCGGGAGCAGTACTTC. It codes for CASSQPGLRREQYF.

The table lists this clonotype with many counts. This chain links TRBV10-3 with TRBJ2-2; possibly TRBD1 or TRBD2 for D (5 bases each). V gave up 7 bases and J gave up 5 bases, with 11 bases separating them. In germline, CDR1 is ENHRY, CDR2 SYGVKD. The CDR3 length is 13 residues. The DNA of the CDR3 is TGTGCCATCAAAGGGACGGCTACCGGGGAGCTGTTTTTT. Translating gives CAIKGTATGELFF.

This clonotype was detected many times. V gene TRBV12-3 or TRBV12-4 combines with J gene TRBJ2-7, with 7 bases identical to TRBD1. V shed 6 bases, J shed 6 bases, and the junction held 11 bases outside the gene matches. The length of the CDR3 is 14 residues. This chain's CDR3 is CASRLLTGSFEQYF. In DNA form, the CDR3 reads TGTGCCAGCAGACTTTTGACAGGGTCATTCGAGCAGTACTTC.

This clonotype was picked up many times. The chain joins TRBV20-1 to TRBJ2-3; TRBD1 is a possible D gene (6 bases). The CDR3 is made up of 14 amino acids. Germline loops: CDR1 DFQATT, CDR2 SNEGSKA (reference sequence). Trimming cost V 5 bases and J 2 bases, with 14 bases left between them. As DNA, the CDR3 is TGCAGTGCTGGTGGACAGCCCAACACAGATACGCAGTATTTT. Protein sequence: CSAGGQPNTDTQYF.

The CDR3: CATSRAHQPQHF. The CDR3 nucleotides read TGTGCCACCAGCAGGGCACATCAGCCCCAGCATTTT. The chain employs TRBV15 and TRBJ1-5, with D hard to call. V lost 3 bases to trimming and J lost 5 bases, with 5 bases between them. CDR1 and CDR2 from the germline V gene are LNHNV and YYDKDF (reference sequence). The CDR3 contains 12 residues.

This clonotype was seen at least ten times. The CDR3 nucleotides are TGCAGTGCTAGACAGGGGTTGAGCACAGATACGCAGTATTTT. It yields the protein CSARQGLSTDTQYF. The gene calls are TRBV20-1 and TRBJ2-3; D is possibly TRBD1 (6 bases). The V end lost 2 bases, the J end lost 0 bases, and 9 bases lay between the germline ends. CDR3 length: 14 amino acids. Germline V gene lookup returns CDR1 DFQATT and CDR2 SNEGSKA (reference sequence).

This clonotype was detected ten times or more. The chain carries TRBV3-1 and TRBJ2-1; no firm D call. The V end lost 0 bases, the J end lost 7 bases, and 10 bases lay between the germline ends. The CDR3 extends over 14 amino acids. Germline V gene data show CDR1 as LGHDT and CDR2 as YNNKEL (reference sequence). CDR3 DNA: TGTGCCAGCAGCCAAGATGACCGAGGTAATGAGCAGTTCTTC. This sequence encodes CASSQDDRGNEQFF.